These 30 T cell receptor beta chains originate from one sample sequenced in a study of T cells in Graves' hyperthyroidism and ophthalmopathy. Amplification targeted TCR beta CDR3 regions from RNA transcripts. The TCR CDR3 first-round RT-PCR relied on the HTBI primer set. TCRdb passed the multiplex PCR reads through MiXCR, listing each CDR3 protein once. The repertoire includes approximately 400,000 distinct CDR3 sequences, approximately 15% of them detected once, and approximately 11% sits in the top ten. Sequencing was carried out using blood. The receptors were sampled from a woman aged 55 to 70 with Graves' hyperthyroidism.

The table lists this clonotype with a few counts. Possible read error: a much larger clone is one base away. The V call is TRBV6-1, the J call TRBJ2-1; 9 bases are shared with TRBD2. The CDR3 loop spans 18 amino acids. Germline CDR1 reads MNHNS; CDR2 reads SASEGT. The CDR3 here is CASGEAVVAGVIHNEQFF. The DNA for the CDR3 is TGTGCCAGCGGTGAAGCGGTGGTAGCGGGAGTGATACACAATGAGCAGTTCTTC.

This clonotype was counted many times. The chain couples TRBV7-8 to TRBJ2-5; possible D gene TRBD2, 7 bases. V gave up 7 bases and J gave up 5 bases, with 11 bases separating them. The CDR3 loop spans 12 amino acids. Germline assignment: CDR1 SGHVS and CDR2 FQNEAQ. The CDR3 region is CASMGGLETQYF. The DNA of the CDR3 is TGTGCCAGCATGGGGGGGCTCGAGACCCAGTACTTC.

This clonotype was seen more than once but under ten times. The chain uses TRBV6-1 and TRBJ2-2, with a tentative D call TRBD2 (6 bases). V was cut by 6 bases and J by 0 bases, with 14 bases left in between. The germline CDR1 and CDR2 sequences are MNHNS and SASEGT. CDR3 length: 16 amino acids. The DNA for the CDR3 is TGTGCCAGCAGGTGGCTAGCGCGGGCGAACACCGGGGAGCTGTTTTTT. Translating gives CASRWLARANTGELFF.

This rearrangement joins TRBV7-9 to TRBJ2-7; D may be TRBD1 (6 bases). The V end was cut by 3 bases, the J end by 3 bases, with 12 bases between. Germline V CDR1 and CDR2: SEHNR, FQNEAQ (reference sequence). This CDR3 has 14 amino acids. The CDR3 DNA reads TGTGCCAGCAGCTTTGGACAGCCTCTCTACGAGCAGTACTTC. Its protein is CASSFGQPLYEQYF.

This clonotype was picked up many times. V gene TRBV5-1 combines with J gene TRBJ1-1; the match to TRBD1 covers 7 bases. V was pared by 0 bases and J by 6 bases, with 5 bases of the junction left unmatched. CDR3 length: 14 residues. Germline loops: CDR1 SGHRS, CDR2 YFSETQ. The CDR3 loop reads CASSLATGFSEAFF. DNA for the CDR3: TGCGCCAGCAGCTTGGCGACAGGGTTTTCTGAAGCTTTCTTT.

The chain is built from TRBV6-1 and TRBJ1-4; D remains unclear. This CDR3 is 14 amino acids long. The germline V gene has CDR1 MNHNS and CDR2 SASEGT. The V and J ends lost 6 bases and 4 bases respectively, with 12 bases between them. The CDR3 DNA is TGTGCCAGCAGCTCAGGACGGAATAATGAAAAACTGTTTTTT. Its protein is CASSSGRNNEKLFF.

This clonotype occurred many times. The CDR3 region has the DNA TGTGCCAGCAGCGTAGGGCTACAGCTGAACACTGAAGCTTTCTTT. Translating gives CASSVGLQLNTEAFF. V usage is TRBV9 and J usage is TRBJ1-1; no firm D call. V was cut by 0 bases and J by 0 bases, with 9 bases left in between. The CDR3 sequence is 15 residues long. Germline CDR1 and CDR2: SGDLS and YYNGEE.

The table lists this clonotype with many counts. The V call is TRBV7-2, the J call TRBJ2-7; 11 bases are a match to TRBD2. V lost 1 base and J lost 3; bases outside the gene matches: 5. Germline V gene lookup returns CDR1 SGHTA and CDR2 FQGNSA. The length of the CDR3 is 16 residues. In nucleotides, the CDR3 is TGTGCCAGCAGCTTAGGCACCGGGACTAGCGGCTACGAGCAGTACTTC. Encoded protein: CASSLGTGTSGYEQYF.

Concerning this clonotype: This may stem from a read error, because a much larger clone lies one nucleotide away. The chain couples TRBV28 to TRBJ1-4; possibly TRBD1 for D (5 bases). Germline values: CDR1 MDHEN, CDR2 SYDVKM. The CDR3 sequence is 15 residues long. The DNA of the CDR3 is TGTGTCAGCAGTTTTCCGGCAGGGACTAATGAAAAACTGTTTTTT. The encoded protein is CVSSFPAGTNEKLFF.

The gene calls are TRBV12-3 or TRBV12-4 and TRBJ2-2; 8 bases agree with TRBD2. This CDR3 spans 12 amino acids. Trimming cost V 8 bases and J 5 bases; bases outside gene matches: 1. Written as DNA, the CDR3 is TGTGCCAGCTCTAGCGGGACCGGGGAGCTGTTTTTT. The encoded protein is CASSSGTGELFF.

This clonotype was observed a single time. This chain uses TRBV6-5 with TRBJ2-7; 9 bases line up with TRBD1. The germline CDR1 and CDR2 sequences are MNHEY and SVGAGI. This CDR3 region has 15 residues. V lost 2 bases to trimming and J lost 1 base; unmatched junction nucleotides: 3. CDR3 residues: CASSYLGTGSYEQYF. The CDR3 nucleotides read TGTGCCAGCAGTTACCTCGGGACAGGGTCCTACGAGCAGTACTTC.

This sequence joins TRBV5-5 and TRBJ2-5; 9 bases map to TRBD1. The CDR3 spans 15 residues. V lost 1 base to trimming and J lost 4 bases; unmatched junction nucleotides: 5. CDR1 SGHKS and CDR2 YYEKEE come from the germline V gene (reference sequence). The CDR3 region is CASSLWDREVETQYF. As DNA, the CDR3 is TGTGCCAGCAGCTTGTGGGACAGGGAGGTAGAGACCCAGTACTTC.

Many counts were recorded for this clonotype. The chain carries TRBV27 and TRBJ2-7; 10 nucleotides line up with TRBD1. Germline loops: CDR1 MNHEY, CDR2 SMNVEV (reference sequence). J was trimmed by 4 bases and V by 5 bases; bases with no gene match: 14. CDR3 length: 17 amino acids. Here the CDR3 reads CASSATLGTGARYEQYF. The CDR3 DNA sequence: TGTGCCAGCAGTGCTACCCTCGGGACAGGGGCCCGATACGAGCAGTACTTC.

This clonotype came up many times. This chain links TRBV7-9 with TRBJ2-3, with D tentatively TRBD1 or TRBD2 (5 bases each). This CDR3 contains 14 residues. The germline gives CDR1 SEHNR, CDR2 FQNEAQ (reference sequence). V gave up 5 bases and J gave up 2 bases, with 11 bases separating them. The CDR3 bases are TGTGCCAGCAGCCGGGACCGACACACAGATACGCAGTATTTT. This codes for CASSRDRHTDTQYF.

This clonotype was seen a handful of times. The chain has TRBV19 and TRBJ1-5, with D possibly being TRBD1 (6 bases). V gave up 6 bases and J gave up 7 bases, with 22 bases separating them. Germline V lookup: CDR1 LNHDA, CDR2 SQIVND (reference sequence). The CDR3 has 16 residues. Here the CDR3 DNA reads TGTGCCAGTAGCAAGTACCTCTACAGGGTCGGACAGCCCCAGCATTTT. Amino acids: CASSKYLYRVGQPQHF.

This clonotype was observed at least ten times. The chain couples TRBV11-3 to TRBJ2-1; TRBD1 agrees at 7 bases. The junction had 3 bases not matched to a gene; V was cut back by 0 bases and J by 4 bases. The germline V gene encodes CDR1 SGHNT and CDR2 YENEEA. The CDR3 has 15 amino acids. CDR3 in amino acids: CASSLDGQVYNEQFF. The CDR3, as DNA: TGTGCCAGCAGCTTAGACGGACAGGTTTACAATGAGCAGTTCTTC.

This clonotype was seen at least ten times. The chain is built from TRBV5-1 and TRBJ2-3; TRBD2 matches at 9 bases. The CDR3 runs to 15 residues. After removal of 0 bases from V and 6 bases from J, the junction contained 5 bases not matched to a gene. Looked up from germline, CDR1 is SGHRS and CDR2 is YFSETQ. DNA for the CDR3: TGCGCCAGCAGCTTGGTAGCGGGAGTTAGGGATACGCAGTATTTT. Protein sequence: CASSLVAGVRDTQYF.

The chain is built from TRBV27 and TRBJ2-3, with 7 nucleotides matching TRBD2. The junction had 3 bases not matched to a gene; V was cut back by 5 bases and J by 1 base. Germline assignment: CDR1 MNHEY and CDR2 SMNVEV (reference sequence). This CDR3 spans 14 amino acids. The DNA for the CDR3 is TGTGCCAGCAGTGCAGGACTAGGCACAGATACGCAGTATTTT. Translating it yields CASSAGLGTDTQYF.

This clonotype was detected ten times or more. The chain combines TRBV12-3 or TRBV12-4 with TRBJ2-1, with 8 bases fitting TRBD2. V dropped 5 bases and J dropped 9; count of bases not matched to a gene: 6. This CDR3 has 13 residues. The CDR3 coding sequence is TGTGCCAGCAGTGCCGGACTAGCAATTGAGCAGTTCTTC. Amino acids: CASSAGLAIEQFF.

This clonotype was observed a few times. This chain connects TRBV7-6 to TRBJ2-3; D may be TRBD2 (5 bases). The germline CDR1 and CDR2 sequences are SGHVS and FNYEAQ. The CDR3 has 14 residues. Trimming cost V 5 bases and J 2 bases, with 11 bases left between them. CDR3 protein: CASSPMRDTDTQYF. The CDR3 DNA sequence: TGTGCCAGCAGCCCGATGAGGGACACAGATACGCAGTATTTT.

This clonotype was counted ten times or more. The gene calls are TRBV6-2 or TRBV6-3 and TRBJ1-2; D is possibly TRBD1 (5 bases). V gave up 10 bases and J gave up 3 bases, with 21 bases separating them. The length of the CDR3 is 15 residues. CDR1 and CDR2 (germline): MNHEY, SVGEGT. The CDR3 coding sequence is TGTGCCACCATAAGAACTCCCGACAGTTACTATGGCTACACCTTC. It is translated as CATIRTPDSYYGYTF.

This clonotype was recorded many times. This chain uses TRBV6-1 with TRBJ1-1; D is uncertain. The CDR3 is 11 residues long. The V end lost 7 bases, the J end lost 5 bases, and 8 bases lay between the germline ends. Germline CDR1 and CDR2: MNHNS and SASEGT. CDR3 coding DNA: TGTGCCAGCACTGGCCGAACTGAAGCTTTCTTT. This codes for CASTGRTEAFF.

CDR3 in amino acids: CASTHPVTGYAFF. In nucleotides, the CDR3 is TGCGCCAGCACCCACCCGGTCACAGGGTACGCTTTCTTT. The gene calls are TRBV10-2 and TRBJ1-1; possible D gene TRBD1, 6 bases. The length of the CDR3 is 13 residues. Trimming left V 7 bases short and J 11 bases short, with 20 bases between. The V gene's germline CDR1 is WSHSY and CDR2 SAAADI.

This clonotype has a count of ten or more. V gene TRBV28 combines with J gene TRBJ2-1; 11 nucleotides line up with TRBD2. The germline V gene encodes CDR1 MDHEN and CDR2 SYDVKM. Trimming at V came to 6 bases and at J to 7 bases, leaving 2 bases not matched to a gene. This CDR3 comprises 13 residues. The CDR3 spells CASRASGRNEQFF. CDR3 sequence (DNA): TGTGCCAGCAGGGCTAGCGGGAGGAATGAGCAGTTCTTC.

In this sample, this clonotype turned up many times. The CDR3 DNA is TGCGCCAGCAGCTTGTCTAGCGGGCCAGGCTCCTACAATGAGCAGTTCTTC. Translated, it gives CASSLSSGPGSYNEQFF. The rearrangement uses TRBV5-1 and TRBJ2-1, with 8 bases fitting TRBD2. The CDR3 sequence is 17 residues long. V lost 1 base, J lost 0 bases, and 6 bases stayed unmatched. Germline V gene data show CDR1 as SGHRS and CDR2 as YFSETQ.

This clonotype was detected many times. The chain's CDR3 is CASHRQGRYGEAFF. CDR3 in DNA: TGTGCCAGCCACCGCCAGGGACGGTACGGGGAAGCTTTCTTT. The chain recombines TRBV28 with TRBJ1-1; D may be TRBD1 (5 bases). With 8 bases removed from V and 8 bases from J, the gap between germline ends came to 21 bases. Germline V gene sequence: CDR1 MDHEN, CDR2 SYDVKM. This CDR3 region has 14 residues.

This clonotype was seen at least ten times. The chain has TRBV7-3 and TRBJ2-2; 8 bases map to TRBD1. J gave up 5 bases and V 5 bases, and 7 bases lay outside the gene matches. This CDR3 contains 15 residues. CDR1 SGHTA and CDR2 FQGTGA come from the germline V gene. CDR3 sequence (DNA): TGTGCCAGCAGCACAGGGGGGATCGGAACCGGGGAGCTGTTTTTT. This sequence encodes CASSTGGIGTGELFF.

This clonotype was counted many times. The CDR3 coding sequence is TGTGCCAGCATGCCAGACTATAATTCACCCCTCCACTTT. Its translation: CASMPDYNSPLHF. The chain uses TRBV2 and TRBJ1-6; D unclear. Trimming stripped 7 bases from V and 3 bases from J, with 7 bases between. CDR3 length: 13 residues. Germline V gene sequence: CDR1 SNHLY, CDR2 FYNNEI.

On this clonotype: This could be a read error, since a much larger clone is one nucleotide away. CDR3 amino acids: CASSERGFGNTEALF. DNA for the CDR3: TGTGCCAGCAGTGAACGAGGGTTCGGGAACACTGAAGCTCTCTTT. The chain joins TRBV6-4 to TRBJ1-1; no definite D call. CDR3 size: 15 residues. CDR1 and CDR2 from the germline V gene are MRHNA and SNTAGT.

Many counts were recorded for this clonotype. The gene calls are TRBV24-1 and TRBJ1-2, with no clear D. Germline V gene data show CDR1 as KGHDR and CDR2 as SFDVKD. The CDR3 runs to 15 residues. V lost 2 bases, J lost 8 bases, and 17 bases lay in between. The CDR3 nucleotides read TGTGCCACCAGTGATTCTCGGCCGGGTTCGGAAGGCTACACCTTC. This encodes CATSDSRPGSEGYTF.